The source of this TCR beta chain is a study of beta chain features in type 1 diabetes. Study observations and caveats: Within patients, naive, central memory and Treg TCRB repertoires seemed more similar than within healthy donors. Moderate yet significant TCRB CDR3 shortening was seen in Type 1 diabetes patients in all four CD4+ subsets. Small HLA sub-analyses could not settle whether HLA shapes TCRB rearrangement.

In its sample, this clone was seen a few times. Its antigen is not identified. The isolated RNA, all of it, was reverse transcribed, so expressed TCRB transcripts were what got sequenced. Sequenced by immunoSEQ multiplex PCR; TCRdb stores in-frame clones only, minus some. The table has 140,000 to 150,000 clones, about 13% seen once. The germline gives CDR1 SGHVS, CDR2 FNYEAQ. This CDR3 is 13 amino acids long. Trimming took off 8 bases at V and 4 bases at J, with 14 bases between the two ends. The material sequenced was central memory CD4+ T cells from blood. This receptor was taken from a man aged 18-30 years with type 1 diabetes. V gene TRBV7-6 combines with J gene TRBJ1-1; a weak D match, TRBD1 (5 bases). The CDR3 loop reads CASASGSGTEAFF. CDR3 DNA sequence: TGTGCCAGCGCTTCAGGGTCAGGCACTGAAGCTTTCTTT.